The 6 T cell receptor beta chains reported below all come from one sample, sequenced in a study of identical twins. Using its own MiXCR run on the 5' RACE reads, TCRdb lists one record per CDR3 protein. The sample contains 100,000 to 110,000 distinct CDR3 sequences, 5.9% of which appear only once. Sequencing was carried out using memory T cells sorted from blood. The receptors come from a woman aged 50 to 60 in good health.

The table lists this clonotype with many counts. The J gene is TRBJ2-3, the V gene TRBV11-2; 10 nucleotides agree with TRBD2. Per germline, CDR1 SGHAT and CDR2 FQNNGV. J was trimmed by 9 bases and V by 7 bases; bases with no gene match: 4. This CDR3 comprises 12 residues. The CDR3 nucleotides read TGTGCCAGCACTGGTAGCGGGGGGACGCAGTATTTT. Amino acids: CASTGSGGTQYF.

V and J are TRBV27 and TRBJ2-1; no definite D call. The CDR3 loop spans 15 amino acids. Germline assignment: CDR1 MNHEY and CDR2 SMNVEV (reference sequence). With 7 bases removed from V and 0 bases from J, the gap between germline ends came to 13 bases. CDR3: CASTFLSSSYNEQFF. CDR3 DNA: TGTGCCAGCACATTTCTTTCGAGCTCCTACAATGAGCAGTTCTTC.

This clonotype showed up many times. The chain recombines TRBV7-9 with TRBJ1-3; D gene unclear. The germline V gene has CDR1 SEHNR and CDR2 FQNEAQ (reference sequence). With 6 bases removed from V and 3 bases from J, the gap between germline ends came to 9 bases. The CDR3 runs 13 residues. The CDR3 region is CASRESVGNTIYF. For the CDR3, the DNA is TGTGCCAGCAGGGAGTCCGTTGGAAACACCATATATTTT. Complete variable domain (other parts from reference TRBV7-9 and TRBJ1-3): DTGVSQNPRHKITKRGQNVTFRCDPISEHNRLYWYRQTLGQGPEFLTYFQNEAQLEKSRLLSDRFSAERPKGSFSTLEIQRTEQGDSAMYLCASRESVGNTIYFGEGSWLTVV.

In this sample, this clonotype turned up many times. The chain recombines TRBV12-3 or TRBV12-4 with TRBJ2-2, with TRBD1 matching over 7 bases. The junction had 6 bases not matched to a gene; V was cut back by 5 bases and J by 0 bases. The CDR3 has 16 residues. The CDR3 region is CASSLSGTANTGELFF. In nucleotides, the CDR3 is TGTGCCAGCAGTCTGTCCGGGACAGCGAACACCGGGGAGCTGTTTTTT.

This clonotype has ten or more counts. The J gene is TRBJ2-7, the V gene TRBV29-1; weak D call: TRBD2 (6 bases). CDR3 size: 14 residues. V lost 2 bases and J 0 bases, leaving 11 bases between the germline ends. Germline-derived CDR1 and CDR2 are SQVTM and ANQGSEA. The CDR3: CSVETSLSSYEQYF. The CDR3, as DNA: TGCAGCGTTGAAACTAGCTTAAGCTCCTACGAGCAGTACTTC.

This clonotype was counted only a few times. This chain connects TRBV12-3 or TRBV12-4 to TRBJ1-6; D might be TRBD1 (6 bases). Between the trimmed V and J ends, which lost 7 bases and 8 bases, there was a span of 15 bases. This CDR3 has 14 residues. The CDR3 is CASTIGAGDSPLHF. The CDR3 nucleotides are TGTGCCAGCACCATAGGGGCAGGGGATTCACCCCTCCACTTT.